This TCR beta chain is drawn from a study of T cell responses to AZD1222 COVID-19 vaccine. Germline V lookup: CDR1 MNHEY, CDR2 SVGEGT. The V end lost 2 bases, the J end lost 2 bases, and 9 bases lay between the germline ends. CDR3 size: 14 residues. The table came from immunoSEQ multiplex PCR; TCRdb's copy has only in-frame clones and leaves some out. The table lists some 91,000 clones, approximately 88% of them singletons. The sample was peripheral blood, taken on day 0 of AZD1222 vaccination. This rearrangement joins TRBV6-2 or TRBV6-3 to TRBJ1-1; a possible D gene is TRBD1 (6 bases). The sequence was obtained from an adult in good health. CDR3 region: CASSYDRPNTEAFF. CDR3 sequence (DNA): TGTGCCAGCAGTTACGACAGGCCTAACACTGAAGCTTTCTTT.